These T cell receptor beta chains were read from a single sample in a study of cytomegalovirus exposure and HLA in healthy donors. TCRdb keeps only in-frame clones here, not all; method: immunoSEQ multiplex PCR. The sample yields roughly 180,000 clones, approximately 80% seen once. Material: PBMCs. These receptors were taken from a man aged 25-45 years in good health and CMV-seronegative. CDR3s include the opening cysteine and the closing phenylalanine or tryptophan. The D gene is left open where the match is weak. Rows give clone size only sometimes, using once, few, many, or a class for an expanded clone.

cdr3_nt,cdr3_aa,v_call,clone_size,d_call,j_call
TGTGCTACCCAACCTGTAGCGGTAGAGTACTACGAGCAGTACTTC,CATQPVAVEYYEQYF,TRBV7-2,once,-,TRBJ2-7
TGCGCCAGCAGCTTGGCTAGCGGGATATACGAGCAGTACTTC,CASSLASGIYEQYF,TRBV5-1,-,TRBD2,TRBJ2-7
TGTGCCAGCAGCCTAGCGGGGCCCCAAGAGACCCAGTACTTC,CASSLAGPQETQYF,TRBV4-2,-,TRBD2,TRBJ2-5
TGTGCCAGTAGTAGTCCGCCCGGGACAGGGGGGAAGTACGAGCAGTACTTC,CASSSPPGTGGKYEQYF,TRBV19,few,TRBD1,TRBJ2-7
TGTGCCAGCAGCTTACCGGGACTAGGAACAGGAGAGACCCAGTACTTC,CASSLPGLGTGETQYF,TRBV5-6,-,TRBD2,TRBJ2-5
TGTGCCAGCAGCCCAACAGGGTGGGGCAGCAATCAGCCCCAGCATTTT,CASSPTGWGSNQPQHF,TRBV28,-,-,TRBJ1-5
TGTGCTAGTAGTTTTGCGGGAGGGGGTACCGGGGAGCTGTTTTTT,CASSFAGGGTGELFF,TRBV19,-,TRBD2,TRBJ2-2
TGTGCCAGCAGCCCTTACAGCACTGAAGCTTTCTTT,CASSPYSTEAFF,TRBV12-1,-,-,TRBJ1-1
TGTGCCATCAGCGTAGGACTAGCAGCTGACAATGAGCAGTTCTTC,CAISVGLAADNEQFF,TRBV10-3,once,TRBD2,TRBJ2-1
TGCGCCAGCAGCCTCGGACTTGCCGGGGGGGTATACAATGAGCAGTTCTTC,CASSLGLAGGVYNEQFF,TRBV5-1,-,TRBD2,TRBJ2-1
TGCAGCGTTCGGGCTAGCGGGGTATACAATGAGCAGTTCTTC,CSVRASGVYNEQFF,TRBV29-1,once,TRBD2,TRBJ2-1
TGTGCCAGCAGCCAAGACCTAAGCGGGCTGAGAGCCGGGGAGCTGTTTTTT,CASSQDLSGLRAGELFF,TRBV7-9,-,-,TRBJ2-2
TGTGCCAGCAGCTTAGGGGGGACTAGCTACGAGCAGTACTTC,CASSLGGTSYEQYF,TRBV7-9,-,TRBD2,TRBJ2-7
TGTGCCAGCAGCCGGGACAGCGCCACCATTAGGGAGCAGTACTTC,CASSRDSATIREQYF,TRBV7-2,-,TRBD1,TRBJ2-7
TGCGCCAGCAGCCAACTGAGACAGGCGAACACCGGGGAGCTGTTTTTT,CASSQLRQANTGELFF,TRBV4-1,few,-,TRBJ2-2
TGTGCCAGCAGTCCCCCTACAGGGAGCAATCAGCCCCAGCATTTT,CASSPPTGSNQPQHF,TRBV28,few,-,TRBJ1-5
TGTGCCACCAGCAGAGGACAGAGTGAAGCTTTCTTT,CATSRGQSEAFF,TRBV15,-,-,TRBJ1-1
TGCGCCAGCAGGACGGGACAATCGAACACTGAAGCTTTCTTT,CASRTGQSNTEAFF,TRBV10-2,-,-,TRBJ1-1
TGTGCCAGCAGCTTGGAGCATGGGGGGACGTTCCACGAGCAGTACTTC,CASSLEHGGTFHEQYF,TRBV5-6,-,-,TRBJ2-7
TGTGCCAGCTCAATTGGCCTTGACGGGACAGGGAGCTCCTACGAGCAGTACTTC,CASSIGLDGTGSSYEQYF,TRBV18,-,TRBD1,TRBJ2-7